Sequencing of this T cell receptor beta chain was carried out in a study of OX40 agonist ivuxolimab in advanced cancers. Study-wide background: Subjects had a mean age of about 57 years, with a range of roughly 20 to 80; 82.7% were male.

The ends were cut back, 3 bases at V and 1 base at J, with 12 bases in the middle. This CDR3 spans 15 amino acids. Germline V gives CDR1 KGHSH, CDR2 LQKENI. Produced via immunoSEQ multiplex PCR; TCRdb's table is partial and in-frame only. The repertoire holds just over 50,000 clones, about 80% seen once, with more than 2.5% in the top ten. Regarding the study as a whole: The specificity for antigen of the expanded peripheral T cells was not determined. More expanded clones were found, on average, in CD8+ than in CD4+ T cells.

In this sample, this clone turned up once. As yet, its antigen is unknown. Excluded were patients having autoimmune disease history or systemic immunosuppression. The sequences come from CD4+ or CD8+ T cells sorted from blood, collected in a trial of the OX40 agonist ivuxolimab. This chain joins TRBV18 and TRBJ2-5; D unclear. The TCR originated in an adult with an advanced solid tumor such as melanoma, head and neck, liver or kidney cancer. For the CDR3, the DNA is TGTGCCAGCTCACCGGATCAAACAGTCCAAGAGACCCAGTACTTC. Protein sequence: CASSPDQTVQETQYF.